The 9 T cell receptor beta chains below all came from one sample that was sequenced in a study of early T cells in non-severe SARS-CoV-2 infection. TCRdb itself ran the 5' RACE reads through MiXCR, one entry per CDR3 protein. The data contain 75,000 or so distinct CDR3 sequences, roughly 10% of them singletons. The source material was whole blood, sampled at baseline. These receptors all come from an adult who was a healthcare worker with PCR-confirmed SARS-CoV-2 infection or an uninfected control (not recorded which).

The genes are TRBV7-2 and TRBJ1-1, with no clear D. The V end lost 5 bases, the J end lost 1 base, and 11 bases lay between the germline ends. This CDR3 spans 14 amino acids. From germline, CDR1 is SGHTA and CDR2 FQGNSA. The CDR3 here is CASSNRARNTEAFF. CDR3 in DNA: TGTGCCAGCAGCAATCGGGCCAGGAACACTGAAGCTTTCTTT.

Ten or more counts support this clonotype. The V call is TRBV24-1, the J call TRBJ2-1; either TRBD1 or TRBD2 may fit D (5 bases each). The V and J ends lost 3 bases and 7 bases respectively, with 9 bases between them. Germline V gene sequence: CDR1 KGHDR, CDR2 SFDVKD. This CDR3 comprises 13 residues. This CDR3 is CATSDRWGNEQFF. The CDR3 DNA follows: TGTGCCACCAGTGATCGTTGGGGGAATGAGCAGTTCTTC.

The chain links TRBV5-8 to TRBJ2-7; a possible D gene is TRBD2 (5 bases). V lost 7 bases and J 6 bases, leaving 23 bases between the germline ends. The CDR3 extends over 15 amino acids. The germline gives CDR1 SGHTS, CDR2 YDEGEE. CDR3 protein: CASGPLQNLRGEQYF. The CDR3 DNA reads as TGTGCCAGCGGGCCCCTCCAAAATCTCCGGGGCGAGCAGTACTTC.

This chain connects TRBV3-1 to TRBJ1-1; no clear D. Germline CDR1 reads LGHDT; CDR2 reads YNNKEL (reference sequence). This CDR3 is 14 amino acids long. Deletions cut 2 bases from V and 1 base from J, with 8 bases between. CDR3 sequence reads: CASSQSGRNTEAFF. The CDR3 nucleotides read TGTGCCAGCAGCCAATCCGGCAGGAACACTGAAGCTTTCTTT. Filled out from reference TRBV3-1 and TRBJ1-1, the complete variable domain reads DTAVSQTPKYLVTQMGNDKSIKCEQNLGHDTMYWYKQDSKKFLKIMFSYNNKELIINETVPNRFSPKSPDKAHLNLHINSLELGDSAVYFCASSQSGRNTEAFFGQGTRLTVV.

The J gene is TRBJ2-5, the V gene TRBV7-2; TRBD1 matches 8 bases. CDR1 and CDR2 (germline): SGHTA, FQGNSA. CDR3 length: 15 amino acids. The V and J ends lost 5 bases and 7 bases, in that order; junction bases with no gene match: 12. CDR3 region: CASSLRRGQGVTQYF. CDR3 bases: TGTGCCAGCAGCCTCAGACGCGGACAGGGTGTGACCCAGTACTTC.

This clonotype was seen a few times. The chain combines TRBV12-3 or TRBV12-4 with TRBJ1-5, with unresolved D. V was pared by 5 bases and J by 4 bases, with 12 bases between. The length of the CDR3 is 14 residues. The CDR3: CASSPTGGNQPQHF. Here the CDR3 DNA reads TGTGCCAGCAGTCCGACGGGAGGAAATCAGCCCCAGCATTTT.

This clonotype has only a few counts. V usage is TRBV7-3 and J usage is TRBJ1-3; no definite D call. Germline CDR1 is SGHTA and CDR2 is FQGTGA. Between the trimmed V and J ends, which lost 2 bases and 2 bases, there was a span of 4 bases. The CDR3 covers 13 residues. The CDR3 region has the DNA TGTGCCAGCAGCTTATATCCTGGAAACACCATATATTTT. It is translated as CASSLYPGNTIYF. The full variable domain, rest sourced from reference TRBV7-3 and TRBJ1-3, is GAGVSQTPSNKVTEKGKYVELRCDPISGHTALYWYRQSLGQGPEFLIYFQGTGAADDSGLPNDRFFAVRPEGSVSTLKIQRTERGDSAVYLCASSLYPGNTIYFGEGSWLTVV.

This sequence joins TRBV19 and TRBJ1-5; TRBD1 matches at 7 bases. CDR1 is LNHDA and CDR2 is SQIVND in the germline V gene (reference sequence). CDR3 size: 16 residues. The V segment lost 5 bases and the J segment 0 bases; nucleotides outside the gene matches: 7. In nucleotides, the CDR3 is TGTGCCAGTAGTCGTGACAGGGCTTATAGCAATCAGCCCCAGCATTTT. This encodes CASSRDRAYSNQPQHF.

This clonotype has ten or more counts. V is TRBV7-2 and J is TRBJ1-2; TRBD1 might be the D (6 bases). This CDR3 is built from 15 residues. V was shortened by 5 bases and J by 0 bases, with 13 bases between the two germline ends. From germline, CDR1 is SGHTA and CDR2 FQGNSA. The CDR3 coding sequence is TGTGCCAGCAGCCTACTCGCAGGGGCTAACTATGGCTACACCTTC. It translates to CASSLLAGANYGYTF.